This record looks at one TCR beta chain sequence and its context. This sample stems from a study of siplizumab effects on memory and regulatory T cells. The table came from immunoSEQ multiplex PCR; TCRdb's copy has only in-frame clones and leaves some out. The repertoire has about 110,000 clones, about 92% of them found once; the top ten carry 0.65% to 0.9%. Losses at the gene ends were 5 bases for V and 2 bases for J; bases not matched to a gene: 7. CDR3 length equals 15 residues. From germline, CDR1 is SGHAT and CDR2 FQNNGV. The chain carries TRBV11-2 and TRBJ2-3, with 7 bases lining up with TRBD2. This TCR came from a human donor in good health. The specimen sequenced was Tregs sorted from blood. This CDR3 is CASSARGDATDTQYF. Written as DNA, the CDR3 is TGTGCCAGCAGCGCCCGGGGGGATGCCACAGATACGCAGTATTTT.